This TCR beta chain is from a study of T cell clonotyping in hematopoietic cell transplantation. The overall study: Pretransplant recipient samples were taken after cytoreduction.

Profiling relied on immunoSEQ multiplex PCR, and the TCRdb table lists in-frame clones only, not all of them. This sample has tens of thousands of clones, with around 80% found just once. Study-wide findings and caveats: At the given depth, recipient repertoires were over 95% de novo clonotypes. After transplant, recipient diversity fell while pathologically expanded clonotypes grew through day 180.

A word on this clone: Its antigen is not known.

The time point is: recipient sample about 28 days before transplant, after cytoreduction. Deletions cut 0 bases from V and 6 bases from J, with 14 bases between. The CDR3 length is 15 residues. Germline loops: CDR1 MGHRA, CDR2 YSYEKL. The receptor was isolated from a woman in her 30s with chronic myeloid leukemia. Some clones in this sample may be carry-over from other donors' samples. V is TRBV4-1 and J is TRBJ1-2; D perhaps matches TRBD1 (6 bases). The sequencing used peripheral blood mononuclear cells, collected before stem cell transplant. As DNA, the CDR3 is TGCGCCAGCAGCCAAGATCAGGGGAGGGTTAATGGCTACACCTTC. Its translation is CASSQDQGRVNGYTF.